These 30 T cell receptor beta chains were sequenced from one sample in a study of blood T cell repertoires in COVID-19. Repertoires were generated with immunoSEQ multiplex PCR, while TCRdb's copy carries only in-frame clones and drops some. This table holds 68,000 or so clones, roughly 86% found once. The specimen sequenced was peripheral blood. Receptor source: a man in his fifties with acute or convalescent COVID-19.

The V and J genes are TRBV30 and TRBJ2-7; TRBD1 agrees at 9 bases. Losses at the gene ends were 0 bases for V and 2 bases for J; bases not matched to a gene: 5. Germline V gene data show CDR1 as GTSNPN and CDR2 as SVGIG (reference sequence). The CDR3 has 15 residues. The CDR3 spells CAWSVLGTGPYEQYF. The CDR3 DNA reads TGTGCCTGGAGTGTACTTGGGACAGGGCCCTACGAGCAGTACTTC. Using reference TRBV30 and TRBJ2-7 for the parts outside the CDR3, the full variable domain is SQTIHQWPATLVQPVGSPLSLECTVEGTSNPNLYWYRQAAGRGLQLLFYSVGIGQISSEVPQNLSASRPQDRQFILSSKKLLLSDSGFYLCAWSVLGTGPYEQYFGPGTRLTVT.

The rearrangement joins TRBV5-1 to TRBJ2-1; D might be TRBD1 (5 bases). The germline gives CDR1 SGHRS, CDR2 YFSETQ. V lost 6 bases, J lost 1 base, and 14 bases lay in between. The CDR3 consists of 15 residues. As DNA, the CDR3 is TGCGCCAGCAACCAAGGGTCAGGGTCCTACAATGAGCAGTTCTTC. Translated, it gives CASNQGSGSYNEQFF.

J is TRBJ1-6 and V is TRBV6-4, with D maybe TRBD1 (5 bases). This CDR3 has 14 amino acids. Trimming left V 4 bases short and J 10 bases short, with 14 bases between. Germline values: CDR1 MRHNA, CDR2 SNTAGT. CDR3 amino acids: CASSAQGISSPLHF. CDR3 sequence (DNA): TGTGCCAGCAGTGCCCAGGGAATCAGCTCACCCCTCCACTTT.

V and J are TRBV2 and TRBJ2-1; weak D call: TRBD2 (7 bases). Germline-derived CDR1 and CDR2 are SNHLY and FYNNEI. The CDR3 is made up of 17 amino acids. V lost 1 base and J lost 7, with 20 bases in between. CDR3 sequence (DNA): TGTGCCAGCAGTGAAGAGGGGGGCGGGAGATTGAGGAATGAGCAGTTCTTC. Translated, it gives CASSEEGGGRLRNEQFF.

The chain carries TRBV5-1 and TRBJ2-7; perhaps TRBD2 as D (6 bases). The V end lost 4 bases, the J end lost 3 bases, and 14 bases lay between the germline ends. Germline CDR1 reads SGHRS; CDR2 reads YFSETQ. The CDR3 spans 14 residues. The CDR3: CASSASGLNYEQYF. In nucleotides, the CDR3 is TGCGCCAGCAGCGCCAGCGGGTTGAACTACGAGCAGTACTTC.

The chain links TRBV7-9 to TRBJ2-7, with TRBD1 matching over 10 bases. The CDR3 runs 15 residues. The V segment lost 5 bases and the J segment 5 bases; nucleotides outside the gene matches: 9. Germline CDR1 and CDR2: SEHNR and FQNEAQ (reference sequence). CDR3 sequence: CASSPPTGGSDEQYF. In nucleotides, the CDR3 is TGTGCCAGCAGCCCACCGACAGGGGGCTCGGACGAGCAGTACTTC.

The chain employs TRBV3-1 (or the pseudogene TRBV3-2) and TRBJ1-2; a possible D gene is TRBD1 (5 bases). V gave up 2 bases and J gave up 5 bases, with 18 bases separating them. The CDR3 has 16 residues. Germline assignment: CDR1 LGHDT and CDR2 YNNKEL (reference sequence). The CDR3 bases are TGTGCCAGCAGCCAATACCGCCTCGACAGTAATTATGGCTACACCTTC. Protein sequence: CASSQYRLDSNYGYTF.

The chain is built from TRBV5-5 and TRBJ1-1; tentatively, D is TRBD1 (6 bases). The CDR3 length is 19 residues. Germline CDR1 SGHKS, CDR2 YYEKEE (reference sequence). V dropped 3 bases and J dropped 1 base, with 25 bases sitting between them. The DNA of the CDR3 is TGTGCCAGCAGCTCCCACCCAACAGGGTCTTATTCTCCGAACACTGAAGCTTTCTTT. Amino acid sequence: CASSSHPTGSYSPNTEAFF. Variable domain in full (rest from reference TRBV5-5 and TRBJ1-1): DAGVTQSPTHLIKTRGQQVTLRCSPISGHKSVSWYQQVLGQGPQFIFQYYEKEERGRGNFPDRFSARQFPNYSSELNVNALLLGDSALYLCASSSHPTGSYSPNTEAFFGQGTRLTVV.

The gene calls are TRBV6-5 and TRBJ1-1; a weak D match, TRBD1 (6 bases). V was shortened by 5 bases and J by 7 bases, with 14 bases between the two germline ends. The CDR3 is 13 residues long. The germline gives CDR1 MNHEY, CDR2 SVGAGI. DNA for the CDR3: TGTGCCAGCAGTCGCCGGGACACCAGTGAAGCTTTCTTT. This encodes CASSRRDTSEAFF.

V is TRBV3-1 (or the pseudogene TRBV3-2) and J is TRBJ2-7, with 11 bases aligning to TRBD1. The CDR3 length is 20 residues. Germline V gene sequence: CDR1 LGHDT, CDR2 YNNKEL (reference sequence). V was clipped by 3 bases and J by 2 bases; unmatched bases: 18. CDR3 in DNA: TGTGCCAGCAGCCAGGGAACCGGGACAGGGGGTAAATTAAGCGCCTACGAGCAGTACTTC. Its translation: CASSQGTGTGGKLSAYEQYF.

The V gene is TRBV30, the J gene TRBJ2-1; D gene ambiguous. Trimming took off 5 bases at V and 6 bases at J, with 14 bases between the two ends. The germline V gene has CDR1 GTSNPN and CDR2 SVGIG (reference sequence). The CDR3 is made up of 13 amino acids. The CDR3 spells CAWGNTGSNEQFF. The CDR3 nucleotides are TGTGCCTGGGGAAATACTGGTAGCAATGAGCAGTTCTTC.

This chain connects TRBV28 to TRBJ2-1, with 7 nucleotides matching TRBD2. Trimming cost V 2 bases and J 0 bases; bases outside gene matches: 1. Germline-derived CDR1 and CDR2 are MDHEN and SYDVKM. This CDR3 region has 15 residues. The CDR3 nucleotides read TGTGCCAGCAGTTTAGCGGGAGTCTCCTACAATGAGCAGTTCTTC. This codes for CASSLAGVSYNEQFF. The variable domain in full, completed from reference TRBV28 and TRBJ2-1, reads DVKVTQSSRYLVKRTGEKVFLECVQDMDHENMFWYRQDPGLGLRLIYFSYDVKMKEKGDIPEGYSVSREKKERFSLILESASTNQTSMYLCASSLAGVSYNEQFFGPGTRLTVL.

This clone was observed a single time. The CDR3 is CASSTWMTGYNEQFF. CDR3 bases: TGTGCCAGCAGCACCTGGATGACAGGATACAATGAGCAGTTCTTC. This chain uses TRBV5-4 with TRBJ2-1, with D possibly being TRBD1 (6 bases). CDR1 and CDR2 (germline): SGHNT, YYREEE (reference sequence). This CDR3 spans 15 amino acids. Trimming took off 4 bases at V and 4 bases at J, with 15 bases between the two ends.

This chain uses TRBV11-2 with TRBJ1-2, with 7 bases aligning to TRBD1. Germline V gene data show CDR1 as SGHAT and CDR2 as FQNNGV. This CDR3 has 15 residues. V shed 4 bases and J 5 bases; nucleotides not matched to a gene: 10. The CDR3, as DNA: TGTGCCAGCAGCTCCTTCTCGACAGGGCCTTATGGCTACACCTTC. The encoded protein is CASSSFSTGPYGYTF.

This chain connects TRBV6-5 to TRBJ1-1; D is perhaps TRBD1 (6 bases). Looked up from germline, CDR1 is MNHEY and CDR2 is SVGAGI. V lost 4 bases to trimming and J lost 6 bases, with 18 bases between them. This CDR3 spans 15 amino acids. CDR3 sequence reads: CASSLNPDRPAEAFF. The CDR3 coding sequence is TGTGCCAGCAGTTTGAACCCGGACAGACCGGCTGAAGCTTTCTTT.

The gene calls are TRBV30 and TRBJ1-1; D is perhaps TRBD1 (6 bases). Germline-derived CDR1 and CDR2 are GTSNPN and SVGIG (reference sequence). V was cut by 4 bases and J by 11 bases, with 20 bases left in between. This CDR3 region has 13 residues. The CDR3 DNA follows: TGTGCCTGGACCGACAGGTCCCCGGTTCGGGCTTTCTTT. It is translated as CAWTDRSPVRAFF.

The CDR3 spells CASSEYRVGNSPLHF. The CDR3 nucleotides are TGTGCCAGCAGTGAATACAGGGTCGGTAATTCACCCCTCCACTTT. V is TRBV25-1 and J is TRBJ1-6; a possible D gene is TRBD1 (5 bases). Looked up from germline, CDR1 is MGHDK and CDR2 is SYGVNS. V shed 0 bases and J shed 6 bases, with 9 bases lying between them. The CDR3 has 15 amino acids.

V gene TRBV27 combines with J gene TRBJ2-3; 9 nucleotides line up with TRBD2. The CDR3 loop spans 16 amino acids. With 6 bases clipped from V and 2 bases from J, the junction kept 9 bases outside the gene matches. Per germline, CDR1 MNHEY and CDR2 SMNVEV (reference sequence). CDR3 region: CASSPWAGGFTDTQYF. The CDR3 region has the DNA TGTGCCAGCAGCCCCTGGGCGGGGGGGTTCACAGATACGCAGTATTTT.

This chain joins TRBV7-6 and TRBJ2-1; D unresolved. The CDR3 runs 10 residues. From germline, CDR1 is SGHVS and CDR2 FNYEAQ. Trimming cost V 5 bases and J 7 bases, with 3 bases left between them. The CDR3 region has the DNA TGTGCCAGCAGCCGTAATGAGCAGTTCTTC. Its translation is CASSRNEQFF.

The CDR3 DNA is TGTGCCAGTAGAACAGGGATCTCTGGAAACACCATATATTTT. It translates to CASRTGISGNTIYF. The chain carries TRBV6-5 and TRBJ1-3; maybe TRBD1 (6 bases). Germline CDR1 MNHEY, CDR2 SVGAGI. Trimming shortened V by 9 bases and J by 0 bases, and 12 bases separated the two germline ends. This CDR3 spans 14 amino acids.

The chain carries TRBV12-3 or TRBV12-4 and TRBJ1-2, with D possibly TRBD1 on 6 matching bases. The V end was cut by 1 base, the J end by 8 bases, with 8 bases between. The CDR3 runs 12 residues. The CDR3 DNA is TGTGCCAGCAGTTTAGGGGGGCTGGGCTACACCTTC. Translation gives CASSLGGLGYTF.

The rearrangement joins TRBV30 to TRBJ1-5; D is unresolved. Deletions cut 3 bases from V and 0 bases from J, with 6 bases between. The CDR3 sequence is 13 residues long. Germline V gene lookup returns CDR1 GTSNPN and CDR2 SVGIG (reference sequence). The chain's CDR3 is CAWRLHSNQPQHF. The CDR3 DNA reads as TGTGCCTGGAGACTGCATAGCAATCAGCCCCAGCATTTT.

The chain carries TRBV6-1 and TRBJ2-4; 12 nucleotides align to TRBD2. The germline gives CDR1 MNHNS, CDR2 SASEGT. The CDR3 runs 18 residues. V shed 0 bases and J 0 bases; nucleotides not matched to a gene: 3. The CDR3 DNA sequence: TGTGCCAGCAGTGAAGCGCCTAGCGGGGGGGTAGCCAAAAACATTCAGTACTTC. Amino acid sequence: CASSEAPSGGVAKNIQYF.

V usage is TRBV5-4 and J usage is TRBJ2-5; 10 nucleotides line up with TRBD2. Germline V gene sequence: CDR1 SGHNT, CDR2 YYREEE (reference sequence). V shed 7 bases, J shed 3 bases, and the junction held 9 bases outside the gene matches. This CDR3 has 15 residues. CDR3 region: CASGPLAGAEETQYF. CDR3 nucleotides: TGTGCCAGCGGCCCTCTAGCGGGAGCTGAAGAGACCCAGTACTTC.

The V and J genes are TRBV13 and TRBJ2-1, with 7 nucleotides matching TRBD1. CDR1 is PRHDT, CDR2 FYEKMQ, per germline (reference sequence). This CDR3 has 14 residues. With 5 bases clipped from V and 14 bases from J, the junction kept 15 bases outside the gene matches. CDR3 amino acids: CASSPGTVFRKEFF. The CDR3 bases are TGTGCCAGCAGCCCCGGGACAGTATTCCGTAAAGAGTTCTTC.

The gene calls are TRBV15 and TRBJ1-1; D is possibly TRBD1 (5 bases). CDR3 length equals 14 residues. The V gene lost 1 base and the J gene lost 5 bases, with 11 bases spanning the gap. Looked up from germline, CDR1 is LNHNV and CDR2 is YYDKDF (reference sequence). The CDR3 region is CATSRVRGSTEAFF. DNA of the CDR3: TGTGCCACCAGCAGAGTTCGGGGGAGTACTGAAGCTTTCTTT.

This clone has only one observation. This chain joins TRBV7-3 and TRBJ2-2, with D possibly being TRBD1 (6 bases). V dropped 2 bases and J dropped 0 bases, with 16 bases sitting between them. The CDR3 runs 18 residues. The germline V gene has CDR1 SGHTA and CDR2 FQGTGA. The CDR3 nucleotides are TGTGCCAGCAGCTTATGGGCGGTGGGGACAACGAACACCGGGGAGCTGTTTTTT. It codes for CASSLWAVGTTNTGELFF.

This clone appeared a few times. This rearrangement joins TRBV15 to TRBJ1-2, with a possible D match to TRBD1 (6 bases). Trimming removed 2 bases from V and 0 bases from J, with 16 bases in between. Per the germline V gene, CDR1 is LNHNV and CDR2 is YYDKDF (reference sequence). This CDR3 region has 17 residues. The CDR3 is CATSRLQGTKANYGYTF. The CDR3 bases are TGTGCCACCAGCAGACTACAGGGAACAAAGGCTAACTATGGCTACACCTTC.

The CDR3 nucleotides read TGTGCCAGCAACTTGGAGCGGGACAATGAGCAGTTCTTC. It specifies CASNLERDNEQFF. This sequence joins TRBV6-5 and TRBJ2-1, with a weak D call TRBD2 (6 bases). CDR1 is MNHEY and CDR2 is SVGAGI in the germline V gene. The germline V and J ends were trimmed by 7 bases and 5 bases, with 12 bases remaining between them. The CDR3 is 13 residues long.

The chain carries TRBV5-1 and TRBJ2-5; 8 bases align to TRBD1. This CDR3 is built from 15 residues. Germline assignment: CDR1 SGHRS and CDR2 YFSETQ. Germline trimming cut 0 bases from V and 5 bases from J; bases unmatched to any gene: 6. The CDR3 sequence is CASSLGTGRIETQYF. The CDR3, as DNA: TGCGCCAGCAGCTTGGGGACAGGGAGGATTGAGACCCAGTACTTC.